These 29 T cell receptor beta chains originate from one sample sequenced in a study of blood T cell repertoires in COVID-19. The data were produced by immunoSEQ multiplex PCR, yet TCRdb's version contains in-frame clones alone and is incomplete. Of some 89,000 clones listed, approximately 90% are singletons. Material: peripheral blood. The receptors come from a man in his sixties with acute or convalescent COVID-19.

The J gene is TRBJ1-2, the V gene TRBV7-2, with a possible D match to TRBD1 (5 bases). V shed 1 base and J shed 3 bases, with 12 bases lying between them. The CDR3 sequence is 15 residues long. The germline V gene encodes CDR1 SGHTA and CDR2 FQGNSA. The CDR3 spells CASSLGAGRDYGYTF. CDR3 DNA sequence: TGTGCCAGCAGCTTAGGGGCAGGGAGGGACTATGGCTACACCTTC. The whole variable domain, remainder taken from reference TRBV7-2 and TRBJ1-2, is GAGVSQSPSNKVTEKGKDVELRCDPISGHTALYWYRQSLGQGLEFLIYFQGNSAPDKSGLPSDRFSAERTGGSVSTLTIQRTQQEDSAVYLCASSLGAGRDYGYTFGSGTRLTVV.

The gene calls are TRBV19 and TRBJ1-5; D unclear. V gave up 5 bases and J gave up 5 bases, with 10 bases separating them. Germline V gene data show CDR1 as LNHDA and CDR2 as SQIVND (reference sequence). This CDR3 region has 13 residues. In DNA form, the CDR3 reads TGTGCCAGTAGTTGGCAGGATGATCAGCCCCAGCATTTT. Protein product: CASSWQDDQPQHF.

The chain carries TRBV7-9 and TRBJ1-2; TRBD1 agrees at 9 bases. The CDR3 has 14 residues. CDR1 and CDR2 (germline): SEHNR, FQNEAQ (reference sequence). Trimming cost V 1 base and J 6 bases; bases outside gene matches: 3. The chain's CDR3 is CASSLVRQGDGYTF. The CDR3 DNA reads TGTGCCAGCAGCTTAGTTCGACAGGGGGATGGCTACACCTTC.

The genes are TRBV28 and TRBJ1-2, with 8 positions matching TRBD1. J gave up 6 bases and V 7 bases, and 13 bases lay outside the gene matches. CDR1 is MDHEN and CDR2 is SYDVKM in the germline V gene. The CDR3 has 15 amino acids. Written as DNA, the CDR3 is TGTGCCAGCACCCAAGGCAGGGGGCGGGAAAATGGCTACACCTTC. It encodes CASTQGRGRENGYTF.

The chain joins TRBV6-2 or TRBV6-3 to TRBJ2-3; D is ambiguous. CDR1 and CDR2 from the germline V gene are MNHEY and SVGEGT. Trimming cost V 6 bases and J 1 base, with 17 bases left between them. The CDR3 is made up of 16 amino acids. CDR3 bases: TGTGCCAGCAGCTCCCCGCGGCCTATTCGCACAGATACGCAGTATTTT. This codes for CASSSPRPIRTDTQYF.

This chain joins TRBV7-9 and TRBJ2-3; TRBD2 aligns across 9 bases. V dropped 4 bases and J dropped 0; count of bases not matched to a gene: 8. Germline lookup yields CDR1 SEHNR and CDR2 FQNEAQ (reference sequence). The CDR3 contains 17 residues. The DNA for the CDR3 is TGTGCCAGCAGCTCAATAGGGACTAGCCTTAGCACAGATACGCAGTATTTT. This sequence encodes CASSSIGTSLSTDTQYF.

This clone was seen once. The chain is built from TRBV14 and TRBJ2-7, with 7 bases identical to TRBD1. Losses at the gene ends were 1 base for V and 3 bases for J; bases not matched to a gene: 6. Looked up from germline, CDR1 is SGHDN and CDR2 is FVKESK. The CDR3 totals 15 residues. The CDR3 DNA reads TGTGCCAGCAGCCAAGCGCTGGGACAGAGCTACGAGCAGTACTTC. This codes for CASSQALGQSYEQYF.

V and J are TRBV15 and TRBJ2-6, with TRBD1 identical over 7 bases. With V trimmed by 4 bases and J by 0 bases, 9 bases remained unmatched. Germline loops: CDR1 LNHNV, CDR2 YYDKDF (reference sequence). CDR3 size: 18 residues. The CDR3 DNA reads TGTGCCACCAGCACCCGGGACAGATTGATCTCTGGGGCCAACGTCCTGACTTTC. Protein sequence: CATSTRDRLISGANVLTF.

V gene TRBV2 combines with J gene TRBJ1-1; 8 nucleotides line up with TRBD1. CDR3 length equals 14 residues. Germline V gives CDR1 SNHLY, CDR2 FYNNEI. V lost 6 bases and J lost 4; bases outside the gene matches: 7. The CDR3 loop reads CASSRQGRGTEAFF. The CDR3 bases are TGTGCCAGCAGCCGACAGGGGAGGGGCACTGAAGCTTTCTTT.

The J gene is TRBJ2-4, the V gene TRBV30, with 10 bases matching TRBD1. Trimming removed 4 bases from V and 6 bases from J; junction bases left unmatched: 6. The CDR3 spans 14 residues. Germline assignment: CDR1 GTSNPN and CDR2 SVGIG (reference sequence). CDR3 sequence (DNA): TGTGCCTGGACCCGCCGGGACAGGGGAAACATTCAGTACTTC. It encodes CAWTRRDRGNIQYF.

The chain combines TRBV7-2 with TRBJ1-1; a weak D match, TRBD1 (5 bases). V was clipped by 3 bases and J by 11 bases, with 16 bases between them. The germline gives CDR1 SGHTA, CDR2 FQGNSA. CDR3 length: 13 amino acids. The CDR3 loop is CASSFDQGTVAFF. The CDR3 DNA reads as TGTGCCAGCAGCTTTGATCAGGGAACAGTGGCTTTCTTT.

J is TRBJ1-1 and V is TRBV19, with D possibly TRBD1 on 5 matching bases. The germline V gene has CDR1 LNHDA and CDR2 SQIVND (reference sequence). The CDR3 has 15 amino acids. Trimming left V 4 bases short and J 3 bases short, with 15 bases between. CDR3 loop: CASSRTPGSYTEAFF. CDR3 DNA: TGTGCCAGTAGTAGAACCCCAGGGTCTTACACTGAAGCTTTCTTT.

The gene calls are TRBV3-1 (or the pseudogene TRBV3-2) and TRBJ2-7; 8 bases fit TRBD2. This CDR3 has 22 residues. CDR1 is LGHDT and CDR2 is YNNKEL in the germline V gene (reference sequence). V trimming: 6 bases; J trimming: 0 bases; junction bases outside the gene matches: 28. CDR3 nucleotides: TGTGCCAGCAGTCCTGGGGCGGGGGGTTTCTTAGGAGAAACTAGGAGCTCCTACGAGCAGTACTTC. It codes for CASSPGAGGFLGETRSSYEQYF.

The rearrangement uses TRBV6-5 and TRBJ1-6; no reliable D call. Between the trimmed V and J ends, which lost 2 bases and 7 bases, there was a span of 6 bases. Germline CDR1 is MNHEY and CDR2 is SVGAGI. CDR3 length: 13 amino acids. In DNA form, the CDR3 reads TGTGCCAGCAGTTACAGGGAGAATTCACCCCTCCACTTT. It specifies CASSYRENSPLHF.

CDR3: CASSMEVAGELFF. DNA for the CDR3: TGTGCCAGTAGTATGGAGGTGGCCGGGGAGCTGTTTTTT. The rearrangement uses TRBV19 and TRBJ2-2, with D maybe TRBD2 (5 bases). Germline lookup yields CDR1 LNHDA and CDR2 SQIVND (reference sequence). V dropped 3 bases and J dropped 6 bases, with 8 bases sitting between them. The CDR3 extends over 13 amino acids. Filled out from reference TRBV19 and TRBJ2-2, the complete variable domain reads DGGITQSPKYLFRKEGQNVTLSCEQNLNHDAMYWYRQDPGQGLRLIYYSQIVNDFQKGDIAEGYSVSREKKESFPLTVTSAQKNPTAFYLCASSMEVAGELFFGEGSRLTVL.

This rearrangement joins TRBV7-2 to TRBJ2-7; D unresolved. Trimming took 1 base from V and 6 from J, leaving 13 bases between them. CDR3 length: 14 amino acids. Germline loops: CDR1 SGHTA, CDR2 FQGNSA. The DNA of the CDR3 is TGTGCCAGCAGCTTAGAACGGCAGGTCTCCGAGCAGTACTTC. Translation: CASSLERQVSEQYF.

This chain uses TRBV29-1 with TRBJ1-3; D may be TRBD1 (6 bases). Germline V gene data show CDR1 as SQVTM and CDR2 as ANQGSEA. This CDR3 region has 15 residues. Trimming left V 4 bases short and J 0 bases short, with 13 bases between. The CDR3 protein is CSVVEGTNSGNTIYF. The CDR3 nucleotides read TGCAGCGTTGTGGAAGGGACAAACTCTGGAAACACCATATATTTT.

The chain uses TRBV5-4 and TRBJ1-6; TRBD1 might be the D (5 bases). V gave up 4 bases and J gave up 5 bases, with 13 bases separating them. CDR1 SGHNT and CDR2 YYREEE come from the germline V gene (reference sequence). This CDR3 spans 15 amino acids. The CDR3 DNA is TGTGCCAGCAGCCTGGGGGGGAGGGATAATTCACCCCTCCACTTT. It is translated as CASSLGGRDNSPLHF.

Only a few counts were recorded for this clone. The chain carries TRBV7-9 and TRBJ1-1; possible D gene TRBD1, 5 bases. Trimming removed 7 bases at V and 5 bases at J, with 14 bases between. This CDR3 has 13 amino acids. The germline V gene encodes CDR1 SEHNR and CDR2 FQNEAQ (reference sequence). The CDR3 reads CASTLSEGTEAFF. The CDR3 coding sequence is TGTGCCAGCACCCTTTCGGAGGGGACTGAAGCTTTCTTT. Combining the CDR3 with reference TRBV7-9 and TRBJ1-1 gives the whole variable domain DTGVSQNPRHKITKRGQNVTFRCDPISEHNRLYWYRQTLGQGPEFLTYFQNEAQLEKSRLLSDRFSAERPKGSFSTLEIQRTEQGDSAMYLCASTLSEGTEAFFGQGTRLTVV.

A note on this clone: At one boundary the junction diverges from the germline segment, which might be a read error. The CDR3: CASSVDRVMGTEAFF. In DNA form, the CDR3 reads TGTGCCAGCAGCGTAGACAGGGTTATGGGCACTGAAGCTTTCTTT. This rearrangement joins TRBV11-2 to TRBJ1-1; 7 bases are shared with TRBD1. The CDR3 extends over 15 amino acids. Germline V gene sequence: CDR1 SGHAT, CDR2 FQNNGV.

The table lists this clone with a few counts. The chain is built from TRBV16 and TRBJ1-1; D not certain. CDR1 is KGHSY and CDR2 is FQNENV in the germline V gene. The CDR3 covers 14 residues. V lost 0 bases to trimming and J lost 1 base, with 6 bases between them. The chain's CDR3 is CASSQSGQNTEAFF. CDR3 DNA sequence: TGTGCCAGCAGCCAATCGGGCCAGAACACTGAAGCTTTCTTT. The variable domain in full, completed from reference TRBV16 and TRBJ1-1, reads GEEVAQTPKHLVRGEGQKAKLYCAPIKGHSYVFWYQQVLKNEFKFLISFQNENVFDETGMPKERFSAKCLPNSPCSLEIQATKLEDSAVYFCASSQSGQNTEAFFGQGTRLTVV.

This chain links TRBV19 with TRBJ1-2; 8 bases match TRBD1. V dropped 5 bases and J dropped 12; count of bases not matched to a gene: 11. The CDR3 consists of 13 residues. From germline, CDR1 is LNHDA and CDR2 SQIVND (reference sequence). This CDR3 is CASSVGQGRPDTF. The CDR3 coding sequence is TGTGCCAGTAGTGTAGGACAGGGAAGGCCTGACACCTTC.

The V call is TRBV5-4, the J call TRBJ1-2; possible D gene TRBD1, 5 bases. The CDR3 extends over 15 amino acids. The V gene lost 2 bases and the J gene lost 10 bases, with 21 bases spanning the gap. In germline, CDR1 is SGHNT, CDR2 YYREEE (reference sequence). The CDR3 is CASSLIAREGKYYTF. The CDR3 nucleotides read TGTGCCAGCAGCTTAATAGCTCGGGAGGGGAAGTACTACACCTTC.

The CDR3 loop reads CASSLSNGYGYTF. In nucleotides, the CDR3 is TGTGCCAGCAGCTTAAGCAACGGCTATGGCTACACCTTC. This sequence joins TRBV11-2 and TRBJ1-2; no firm D call. CDR3 size: 13 residues. The V and J ends lost 2 bases and 4 bases respectively, with 8 bases between them. From germline, CDR1 is SGHAT and CDR2 FQNNGV.

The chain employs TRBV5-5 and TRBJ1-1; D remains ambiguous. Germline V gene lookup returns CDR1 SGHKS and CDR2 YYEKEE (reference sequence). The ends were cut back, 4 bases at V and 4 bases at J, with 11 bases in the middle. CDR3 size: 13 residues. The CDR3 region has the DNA TGTGCCAGCAGCCGGGTTGGTGGCACTGAAGCTTTCTTT. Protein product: CASSRVGGTEAFF.

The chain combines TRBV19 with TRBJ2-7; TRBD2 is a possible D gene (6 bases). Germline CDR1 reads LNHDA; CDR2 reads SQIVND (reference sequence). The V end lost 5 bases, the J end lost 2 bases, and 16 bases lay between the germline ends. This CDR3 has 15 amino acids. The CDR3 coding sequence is TGTGCCAGTAGTCCCCCGGGGGACTCTCCCTACGAGCAGTACTTC. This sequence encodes CASSPPGDSPYEQYF.

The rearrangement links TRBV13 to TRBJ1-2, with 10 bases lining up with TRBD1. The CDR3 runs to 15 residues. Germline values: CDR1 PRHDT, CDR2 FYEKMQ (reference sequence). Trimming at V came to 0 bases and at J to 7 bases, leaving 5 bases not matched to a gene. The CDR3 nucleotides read TGTGCCAGCAGCTTAGGGACAGGGGGCGCGATTGGCTACACCTTC. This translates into CASSLGTGGAIGYTF.

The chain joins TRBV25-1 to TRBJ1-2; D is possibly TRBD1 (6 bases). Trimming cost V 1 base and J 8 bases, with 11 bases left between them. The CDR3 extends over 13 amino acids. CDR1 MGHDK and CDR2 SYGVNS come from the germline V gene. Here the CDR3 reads CASSESGARGYTF. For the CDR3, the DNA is TGTGCCAGCAGTGAATCAGGGGCCCGAGGCTACACCTTC.

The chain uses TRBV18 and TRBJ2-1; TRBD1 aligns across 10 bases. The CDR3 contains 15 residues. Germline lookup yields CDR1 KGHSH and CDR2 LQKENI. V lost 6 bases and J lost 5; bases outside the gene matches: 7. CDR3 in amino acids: CASSSGQGGNNEQFF. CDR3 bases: TGTGCCAGCTCGTCAGGACAGGGGGGTAACAATGAGCAGTTCTTC.